Sequencing of this TCR beta chain was carried out in a study of cytomegalovirus exposure and HLA in healthy donors. Across the whole study: Earlier, 150 million to 200 million T cells were analyzed, and 90 million to 140 million unique TCR beta sequences were found among them. General study findings and limits: Later genetic work tied a missense DCLRE1C variant to beta-chain V and J trimming.

Comments on this clone: What it binds is not known.

With 60 Vbeta and 13 Jbeta primers, the PCR was carried out. Sequencing used immunoSEQ multiplex PCR; TCRdb keeps in-frame clones, though not all of them. The table shows some 150,000 clones, with around 80% occurring only once. The V gene lost 5 bases and the J gene lost 5 bases, with 9 bases spanning the gap. The V gene's germline CDR1 is WSHSY and CDR2 SAAADI. This CDR3 is 12 amino acids long. The rearrangement links TRBV10-2 to TRBJ1-1, with unresolved D. Sequenced sample: PBMCs. The clonotype originates from a woman in her late teens or twenties in good health and CMV-seronegative. CDR3 residues: CASSMGRTEAFF. The DNA of the CDR3 is TGCGCCAGCAGTATGGGCCGGACTGAAGCTTTCTTT.